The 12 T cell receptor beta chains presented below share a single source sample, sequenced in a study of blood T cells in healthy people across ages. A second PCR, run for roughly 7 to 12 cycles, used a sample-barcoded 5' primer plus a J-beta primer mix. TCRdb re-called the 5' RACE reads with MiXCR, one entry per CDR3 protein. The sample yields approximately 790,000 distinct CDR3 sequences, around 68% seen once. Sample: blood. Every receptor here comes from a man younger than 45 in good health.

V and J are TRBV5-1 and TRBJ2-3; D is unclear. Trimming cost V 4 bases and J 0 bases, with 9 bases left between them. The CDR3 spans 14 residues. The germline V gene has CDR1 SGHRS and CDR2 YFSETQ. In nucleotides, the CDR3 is TGCGCCAGCAGCGTCATCACCAGCACAGATACGCAGTATTTT. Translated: CASSVITSTDTQYF.

CDR3 sequence: CASSYRDPRNNSPLHF. CDR3 nucleotides: TGTGCCAGCAGTTATCGGGACCCAAGAAATAATTCACCCCTCCACTTT. The chain uses TRBV6-2 or TRBV6-3 and TRBJ1-6, with D possibly being TRBD1 (5 bases). Germline CDR1 is MNHEY and CDR2 is SVGEGT. The CDR3 loop spans 16 amino acids. V was cut by 3 bases and J by 5 bases, with 14 bases left in between.

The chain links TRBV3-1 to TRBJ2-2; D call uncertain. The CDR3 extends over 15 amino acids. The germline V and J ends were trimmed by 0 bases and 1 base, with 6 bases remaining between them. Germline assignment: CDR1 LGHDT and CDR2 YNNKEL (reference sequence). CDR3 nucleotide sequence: TGTGCCAGCAGCCAAGATCTAGGGAACACCGGGGAGCTGTTTTTT. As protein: CASSQDLGNTGELFF.

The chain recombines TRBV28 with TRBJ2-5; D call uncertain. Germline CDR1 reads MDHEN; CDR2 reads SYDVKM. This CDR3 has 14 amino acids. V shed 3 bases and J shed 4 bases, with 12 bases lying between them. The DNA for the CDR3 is TGTGCCAGCAGTTTTAGTAAGAGAGGAGAGACCCAGTACTTC. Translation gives CASSFSKRGETQYF.

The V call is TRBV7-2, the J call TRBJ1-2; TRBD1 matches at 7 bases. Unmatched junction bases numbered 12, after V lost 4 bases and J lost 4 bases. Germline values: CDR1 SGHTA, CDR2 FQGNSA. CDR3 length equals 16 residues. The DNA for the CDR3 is TGTGCCAGCAGCTCGGTAGGGACAGTAGAAGGCTATGGCTACACCTTC. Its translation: CASSSVGTVEGYGYTF.

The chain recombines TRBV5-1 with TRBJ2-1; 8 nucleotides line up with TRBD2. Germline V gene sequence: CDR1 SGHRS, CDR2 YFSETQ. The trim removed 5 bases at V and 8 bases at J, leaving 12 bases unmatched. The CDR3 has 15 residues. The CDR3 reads CASSPAGAQVDEQFF. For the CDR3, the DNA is TGCGCCAGCAGTCCAGCGGGGGCCCAGGTGGATGAGCAGTTCTTC.

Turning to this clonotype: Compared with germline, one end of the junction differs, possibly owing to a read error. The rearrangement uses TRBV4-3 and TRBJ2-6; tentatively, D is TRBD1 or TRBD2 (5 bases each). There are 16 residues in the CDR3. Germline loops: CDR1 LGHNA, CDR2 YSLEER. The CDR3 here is CAGSRGVRAGANVLTF. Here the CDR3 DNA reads TGCGCCGGCAGCCGAGGGGTGAGGGCTGGGGCCAACGTCCTGACTTTC.

CDR3 amino acids: CASSQDGPGILTYEQYF. The DNA for the CDR3 is TGCGCCAGCAGCCAAGATGGTCCAGGGATCCTCACCTACGAGCAGTACTTC. The rearrangement links TRBV4-3 to TRBJ2-7, with D perhaps matching TRBD1 (5 bases). In germline, CDR1 is LGHNA, CDR2 YSLEER. The CDR3 is made up of 17 amino acids. V lost 0 bases, J lost 2 bases, and 17 bases lay in between.

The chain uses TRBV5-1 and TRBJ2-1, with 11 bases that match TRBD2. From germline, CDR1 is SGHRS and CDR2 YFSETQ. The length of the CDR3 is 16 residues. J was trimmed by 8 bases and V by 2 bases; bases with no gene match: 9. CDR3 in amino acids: CASSFGTSGTPHEQFF. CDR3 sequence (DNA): TGCGCCAGCAGCTTCGGGACTAGCGGTACCCCCCATGAGCAGTTCTTC.

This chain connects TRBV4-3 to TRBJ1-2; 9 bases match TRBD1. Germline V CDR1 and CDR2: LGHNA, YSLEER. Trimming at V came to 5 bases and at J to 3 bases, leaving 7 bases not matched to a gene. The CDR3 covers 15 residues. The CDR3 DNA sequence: TGCGCCAGCAGCAAAGGGACAGGGTTTGACTATGGCTACACCTTC. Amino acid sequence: CASSKGTGFDYGYTF.

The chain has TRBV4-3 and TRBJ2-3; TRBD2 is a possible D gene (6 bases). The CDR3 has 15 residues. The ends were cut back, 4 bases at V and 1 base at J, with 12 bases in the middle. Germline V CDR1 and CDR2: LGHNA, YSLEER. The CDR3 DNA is TGCGCCAGCAGCCCTCTCCCGGGGGGCACAGATACGCAGTATTTT. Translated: CASSPLPGGTDTQYF.

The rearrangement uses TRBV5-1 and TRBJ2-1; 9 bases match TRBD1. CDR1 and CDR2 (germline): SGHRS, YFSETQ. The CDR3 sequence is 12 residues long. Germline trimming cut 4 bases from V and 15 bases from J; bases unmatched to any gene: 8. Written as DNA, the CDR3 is TGCGCCAGCAGCCGAGGGACAGGGATCGTGTTCTTC. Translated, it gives CASSRGTGIVFF.